This T cell receptor (beta chain) emerged from a study of shared clonotypes between healthy human individuals. The CDR3 runs 14 residues. V shed 1 base and J shed 3 bases, with 10 bases lying between them. In germline, CDR1 is SGHNT, CDR2 YENEEA. Clones were read by immunoSEQ multiplex PCR, and TCRdb kept only the in-frame ones, dropping some. Of around 440,000 clones in the sample, approximately 71% are singletons; the top ten hold approximately 12%. This TCR was recovered from a woman in her thirties or forties in good health. Some clones in this sample may be carry-over from other donors' samples. The chain has TRBV11-3 and TRBJ2-7, with D maybe TRBD1 (5 bases). Sequenced input: PBMCs. The CDR3 reads CASSLGPGNYEQYF. The CDR3 DNA reads as TGTGCCAGCAGCTTAGGTCCAGGGAACTACGAGCAGTACTTC.